The 7 T cell receptor beta chains in this list originate from one sample, sequenced in a study of T cell responses to AZD1222 COVID-19 vaccine. Sequencing was performed with immunoSEQ multiplex PCR; in TCRdb, only in-frame clones are kept and a portion is missing. The data hold about 200,000 clones, with around 92% observed a single time. The source was peripheral blood, collected on day 0 of AZD1222 vaccination. Receptor source: an adult in good health.

V and J are TRBV30 and TRBJ2-1, with 10 bases lining up with TRBD1. Losses at the gene ends were 2 bases for V and 9 bases for J; bases not matched to a gene: 7. There are 14 residues in the CDR3. Germline CDR1 GTSNPN, CDR2 SVGIG (reference sequence). The chain's CDR3 is CAWSPGTGAPEQFF. The CDR3 DNA reads TGTGCCTGGAGTCCCGGGACAGGGGCTCCTGAGCAGTTCTTC.

V is TRBV3-1 (or the pseudogene TRBV3-2) and J is TRBJ1-1; D might be TRBD1 (6 bases). There are 14 residues in the CDR3. Germline lookup yields CDR1 LGHDT and CDR2 YNNKEL (reference sequence). Trimming shortened V by 5 bases and J by 1 base, and 11 bases separated the two germline ends. The CDR3 DNA reads as TGTGCCAGCAGCACGGGGGGGGCGAACACTGAAGCTTTCTTT. This codes for CASSTGGANTEAFF.

This clone has just one count. The CDR3, as DNA: TGTGCCAGCAGACAAACTAGCAGTAACTATGGCTACACCTTC. It encodes CASRQTSSNYGYTF. The J gene is TRBJ1-2, the V gene TRBV3-1 (or the pseudogene TRBV3-2); no firm D call. Germline assignment: CDR1 LGHDT and CDR2 YNNKEL (reference sequence). Trimming stripped 6 bases from V and 1 base from J, with 12 bases between. The CDR3 covers 14 residues.

CDR3 region: CAWRGQPNQPQHF. Here the CDR3 DNA reads TGTGCCTGGAGGGGGCAGCCAAATCAGCCCCAGCATTTT. The chain recombines TRBV30 with TRBJ1-5; perhaps TRBD1 as D (5 bases). The CDR3 is 13 amino acids. The germline V gene encodes CDR1 GTSNPN and CDR2 SVGIG (reference sequence). Trimming shortened V by 3 bases and J by 4 bases, and 10 bases separated the two germline ends.

The rearrangement joins TRBV27 to TRBJ2-5, with 12 bases matching TRBD2. The germline gives CDR1 MNHEY, CDR2 SMNVEV (reference sequence). The CDR3 is made up of 16 amino acids. Losses at the gene ends were 5 bases for V and 2 bases for J; bases not matched to a gene: 6. This chain's CDR3 is CASSARLAGVQETQYF. CDR3 bases: TGTGCCAGCAGTGCCCGACTAGCGGGGGTTCAAGAGACCCAGTACTTC.

The V call is TRBV2, the J call TRBJ2-2, with D perhaps TRBD1 or TRBD2 (6 bases each). Germline V gene sequence: CDR1 SNHLY, CDR2 FYNNEI. CDR3 length equals 13 residues. Trimming cost V 4 bases and J 7 bases, with 10 bases left between them. The CDR3 region has the DNA TGTGCCAGCAGTGCACAGGGAGGCGGGGAGCTGTTTTTT. Its protein is CASSAQGGGELFF.

The chain links TRBV30 to TRBJ2-5; D possibly corresponds to TRBD1 (5 bases). CDR1 and CDR2 from the germline V gene are GTSNPN and SVGIG (reference sequence). The CDR3 extends over 12 amino acids. The V end lost 3 bases, the J end lost 6 bases, and 11 bases lay between the germline ends. The CDR3 DNA sequence: TGTGCCTGGAGCAGGGTGATCCAGACCCAGTACTTC. Its protein product is CAWSRVIQTQYF.